The rows below give T cell receptor beta chains drawn from one sample of a study of metastatic and nonmetastatic thyroid tumors. TCRdb re-called the PCR reads through MiXCR. The repertoire consists of about 7,600 clones, with roughly 30% occurring once and the leading ten covering around 19%. Specimen: adjacent normal tissue. These receptors were obtained from a female donor with papillary thyroid cancer or a benign thyroid nodule (not recorded which). Some clones in this sample may be carry-over from other donors' samples. Each CDR3 is given with its conserved first and last residue.

14,TRBV20-1,CSARLPREPYTQYF
13,TRBV20-1,CSFFGSSYNEQFF
15,TRBV7-6,CASSPTGGENTEAFF
13,TRBV18,CASSDSKGDTQYF
15,TRBV11-2,CATPFFGRALDEQFF
18,TRBV20-1,CSARDLAGVNTHTDTQYF
14,TRBV19,CATQWGGGNTEAFF
15,TRBV15,CVTSRRTGGNNEQFF
14,TRBV12-3/TRBV12-4,CASSPSGTRVEQYF
16,TRBV4-1,CASSQGGDRGYNEQYF
14,TRBV2,CASRGQAINQPQHF
15,TRBV11-2,CASSSDGGGTDTQYF
12,TRBV6-1,CASSGVSYEQYF
14,TRBV6-1,CASTPLGAYNEQFF
14,TRBV9,CASSPAGKSDEQFF
14,TRBV6-1,CASRRLADAYEQYF
18,TRBV27,CASSQAEGTSGAPYEQYF
15,TRBV11-2,CASSLWGQGANEQFF
11,TRBV6-1,CASCDGYEPYF
15,TRBV25-1,CASSHSGTPNTEAFF
15,TRBV11-2,CASSLDGGSTDTQYF
14,TRBV10-3,CAIVGSSSYNEQFF
13,TRBV11-3,CASSFNGRTEAFF
16,TRBV20-1,CSAKKQGAWGAYEQYF
18,TRBV7-8,CASSLGRTEAFRQETQYF
15,TRBV28,CASRSDRQNTGELFF
12,TRBV29-1,CSVGGISNEQFF
15,TRBV6-1,CASSVHSGRQETQYF
16,TRBV9,CSSSEEVIGRKHTQYF
14,TRBV7-8,CASSFGGAMYEQYF
12,TRBV2,CASSEEFQPQHF
13,TRBV25-1,CASSEGGASGYAF
11,TRBV2,CASRATDTQYF
14,TRBV6-2/TRBV6-3,CASSYGSDNQPQHF
14,TRBV11-2,CASSARAGITEAFF
13,TRBV2,CASSEAGQVGYTF
15,TRBV28,CASSPLDREDSEAFF
13,TRBV6-1,CASTSYVGREQYF
15,TRBV20-1,CSAPLAGDFTYEQYF
15,TRBV27,CASSFLTGGNYGYTF
14,TRBV28,CASSFGGALDGYTF
13,TRBV7-9,CASSLTGTGELFF
14,TRBV4-2,CASSELGNGAEAFF
15,TRBV6-1,CASSEVSGSSYEQYF
14,TRBV6-2/TRBV6-3,CASRRQGARNEQFF
20,TRBV10-3,CAISESDILDRGADNYGYTF
11,TRBV20-1,CSAPLTDTQYF
14,TRBV5-4,CASSLAAGNNEQFF
16,TRBV27,CASSDRGQAARNGYTF
16,TRBV20-1,CSASAPGASSYNEQFF
14,TRBV7-2,CASSLRGSLAEQYF
12,TRBV12-3/TRBV12-4,CASSFDHYGYTF
13,TRBV20-1,CSASSSQGYGYTF
14,TRBV18,CASSPRSRTYEQYF
15,TRBV13,CASSLVAIAGYTQYF